This T cell receptor beta chain emerged from a study of prognosis after radiotherapy for stage I lung cancer. On the study more broadly: Oligometastatic NSCLC after surgical resection of the primary tumor was present in roughly 5 patients, while newly diagnosed primary stage I lung tumors were present in roughly 14. SBRT radiotherapy used 3 to 5 fractions and a biologically effective dose of at least 100 Gy. The patients comprised fewer than 15 men and a handful of women, spanning ages about 53 to 85 and having a median of about 70 years. Whole-study findings and limits: Some TCR clones were expanded. Whether these clones were tumor-specific was not determined.

This clonotype was counted between two and nine times. Its target is unknown. A much larger clone differs from this one at a single base, so this may be a read error. The authors amplified TCR beta CDR3 from genomic DNA using two-round multiplex PCR. Specific primers for each TRBV and TRBJ gene were what first-round PCR used. Via MiXCR, TCRdb re-called the multiplex PCR reads, giving one row per CDR3 protein. The sample includes about 26,000 distinct CDR3 sequences, roughly 30% of them seen just once. The germline V gene has CDR1 ENHRY and CDR2 SYGVKD. The CDR3 covers 16 residues. Material: PBMCs, obtained before or after stereotactic body radiation therapy (not recorded which). This chain links TRBV10-3 with TRBJ2-3, with a tentative D call TRBD1 (5 bases). The TCR comes from a donor aged 50 or older with non-small cell lung cancer. The CDR3 here is CATSRIQGGSTDTQYF. CDR3 in DNA: TGTGCCACCAGTCGGATTCAGGGTGGCAGCACAGATACGCAGTATTTT.